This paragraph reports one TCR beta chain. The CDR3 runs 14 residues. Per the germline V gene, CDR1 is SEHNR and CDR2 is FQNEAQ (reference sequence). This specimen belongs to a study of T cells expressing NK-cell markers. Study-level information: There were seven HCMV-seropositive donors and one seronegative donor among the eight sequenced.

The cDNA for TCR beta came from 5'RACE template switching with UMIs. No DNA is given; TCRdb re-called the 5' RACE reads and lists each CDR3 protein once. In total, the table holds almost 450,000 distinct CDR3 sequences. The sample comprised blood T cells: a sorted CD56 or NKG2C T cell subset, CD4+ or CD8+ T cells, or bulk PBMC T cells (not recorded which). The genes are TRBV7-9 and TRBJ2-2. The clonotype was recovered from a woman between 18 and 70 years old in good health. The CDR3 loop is CASSLVTNTGELFF.